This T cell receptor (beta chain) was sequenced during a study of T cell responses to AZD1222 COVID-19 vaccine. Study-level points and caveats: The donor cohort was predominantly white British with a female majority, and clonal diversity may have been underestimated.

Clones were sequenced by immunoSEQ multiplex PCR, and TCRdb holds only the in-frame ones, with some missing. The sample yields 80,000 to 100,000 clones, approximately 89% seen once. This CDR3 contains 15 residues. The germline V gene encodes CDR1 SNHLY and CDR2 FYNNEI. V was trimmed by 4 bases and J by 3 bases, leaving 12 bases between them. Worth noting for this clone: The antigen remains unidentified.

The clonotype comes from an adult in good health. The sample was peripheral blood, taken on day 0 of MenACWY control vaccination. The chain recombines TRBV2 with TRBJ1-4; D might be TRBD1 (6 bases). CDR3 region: CASSARGIANEKLFF. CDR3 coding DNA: TGTGCCAGCAGTGCTAGGGGGATAGCTAATGAAAAACTGTTTTTT.